The next 13 T cell receptor beta chains were all read from a single sample in a study of blood T cell repertoires in COVID-19. Profiling relied on immunoSEQ multiplex PCR, and the TCRdb table lists in-frame clones only, not all of them. Of approximately 290,000 clones in the sample, approximately 85% were seen once. The source material was PBMCs or T cells enriched from blood (not recorded which). These receptor sequences come from a woman under 40 who had recovered from COVID-19.

V and J are TRBV19 and TRBJ1-5, with D perhaps TRBD1 (6 bases). The germline V gene encodes CDR1 LNHDA and CDR2 SQIVND (reference sequence). CDR3 length: 14 residues. The V end lost 3 bases, the J end lost 5 bases, and 11 bases lay between the germline ends. The CDR3 here is CASSMGDTYQPQHF. The CDR3 DNA follows: TGTGCCAGTAGTATGGGGGACACCTATCAGCCCCAGCATTTT.

The rearrangement joins TRBV9 to TRBJ2-7; maybe TRBD2 (6 bases). The CDR3 runs to 16 residues. The V end was cut by 3 bases, the J end by 2 bases, with 18 bases between. Germline CDR1 and CDR2: SGDLS and YYNGEE. CDR3 sequence: CASSAHPRDLPYEQYF. The CDR3 bases are TGTGCCAGCAGCGCCCACCCCCGGGACTTACCCTACGAGCAGTACTTC.

The chain recombines TRBV2 with TRBJ2-5, with 8 bases that match TRBD2. Germline V gives CDR1 SNHLY, CDR2 FYNNEI. J lost 4 bases, V lost 0 bases, and 7 bases had no gene match. The length of the CDR3 is 16 residues. CDR3 loop: CASSEALRLAGETQYF. As DNA, the CDR3 is TGTGCCAGCAGTGAAGCGCTTCGGCTAGCGGGAGAGACCCAGTACTTC. Based on the CDR3 plus reference TRBV2 and TRBJ2-5, the full variable domain is EPEVTQTPSHQVTQMGQEVILRCVPISNHLYFYWYRQILGQKVEFLVSFYNNEISEKSEIFDDQFSVERPDGSNFTLKIRSTKLEDSAMYFCASSEALRLAGETQYFGPGTRLLVL.

The sample holds a few counts of this clone. This rearrangement joins TRBV2 to TRBJ1-2; the D gene is possibly TRBD1 (6 bases). The CDR3 contains 15 residues. In germline, CDR1 is SNHLY, CDR2 FYNNEI. Trimming stripped 6 bases from V and 4 bases from J, with 18 bases between. CDR3 DNA: TGTGCCAGCAGCGCAAACAGGGAGAAGAGCTATGGCTACACCTTC. Translation: CASSANREKSYGYTF.

The CDR3 DNA is TGCAGCGTTGAGGAGCAGGGGGCCGAGCAGTACTTC. Its translation is CSVEEQGAEQYF. The V and J genes are TRBV29-1 and TRBJ2-7, with 8 bases lining up with TRBD1. The junction had 4 bases not matched to a gene; V was cut back by 3 bases and J by 6 bases. From germline, CDR1 is SQVTM and CDR2 ANQGSEA. CDR3 length: 12 residues.

V gene TRBV10-1 combines with J gene TRBJ2-7, with TRBD1 matching 9 bases. V dropped 8 bases and J dropped 5; count of bases not matched to a gene: 7. The CDR3 length is 13 residues. Germline CDR1 reads WNHNN; CDR2 reads SYGVQD (reference sequence). The CDR3 nucleotides read TGCGCCAGCCGTCGGGACAGGGCTAACGAGCAGTACTTC. Protein: CASRRDRANEQYF.

The V gene is TRBV7-2, the J gene TRBJ2-1; 13 nucleotides line up with TRBD2. In germline, CDR1 is SGHTA, CDR2 FQGNSA. The V segment lost 3 bases and the J segment 9 bases; nucleotides outside the gene matches: 5. This CDR3 is 15 amino acids long. The CDR3: CASSLVLAGGTEQFF. The CDR3 nucleotides read TGTGCCAGCAGCTTGGTACTAGCGGGAGGGACTGAGCAGTTCTTC.

The gene calls are TRBV10-1 and TRBJ2-2; 10 nucleotides match TRBD1. The ends lost 6 bases at V and 4 bases at J; junction bases unmatched: 5. In germline, CDR1 is WNHNN, CDR2 SYGVQD (reference sequence). The CDR3 has 15 residues. The DNA for the CDR3 is TGCGCCAGCAGCAGGGGACAGGGGAGCACCGGGGAGCTGTTTTTT. It translates to CASSRGQGSTGELFF.

The chain couples TRBV29-1 to TRBJ1-5; tentatively, D is TRBD1 (6 bases). This CDR3 has 13 residues. Germline loops: CDR1 SQVTM, CDR2 ANQGSEA. V was clipped by 6 bases and J by 3 bases, with 12 bases between them. The CDR3 DNA follows: TGCAGCGTCTGGACAGATAACAATCAGCCCCAGCATTTT. This encodes CSVWTDNNQPQHF.

The chain combines TRBV6-5 with TRBJ2-7; maybe TRBD2 (6 bases). The CDR3 spans 14 residues. Germline CDR1 MNHEY, CDR2 SVGAGI. The ends were cut back, 2 bases at V and 3 bases at J, with 11 bases in the middle. CDR3 nucleotides: TGTGCCAGCAGTTACGGTTGGGGGGACTACGAGCAGTACTTC. Its protein is CASSYGWGDYEQYF.

The chain employs TRBV28 and TRBJ1-6; tentatively, D is TRBD1 (6 bases). The germline V and J ends were trimmed by 7 bases and 0 bases, with 10 bases remaining between them. Germline CDR1 and CDR2: MDHEN and SYDVKM. CDR3 length: 15 amino acids. The CDR3 DNA sequence: TGTGCCAGCACTGGACAGAGCTCCTATAATTCACCCCTCCACTTT. Encoded protein: CASTGQSSYNSPLHF.

The rearrangement uses TRBV7-8 and TRBJ2-3; D gene ambiguous. CDR1 and CDR2 (germline): SGHVS, FQNEAQ. V lost 4 bases and J 1 base, leaving 6 bases between the germline ends. The CDR3 totals 13 residues. As DNA, the CDR3 is TGTGCCAGCAGCTCCCCAGGCACAGATACGCAGTATTTT. Protein product: CASSSPGTDTQYF.

This chain uses TRBV6-1 with TRBJ1-1, with TRBD1 matching over 8 bases. V shed 2 bases and J 0 bases; nucleotides not matched to a gene: 5. There are 16 residues in the CDR3. Germline V gene sequence: CDR1 MNHNS, CDR2 SASEGT. The CDR3 loop is CASSEYGTGLNTEAFF. CDR3 DNA: TGTGCCAGCAGTGAATACGGGACAGGACTGAACACTGAAGCTTTCTTT.